Below, 23 T cell receptor beta chains from the same sample are listed, as sequenced in a study of T-cell reconstitution after alpha-beta-depleted transplantation in children. Molecular barcoding with unique molecular identifiers was used for the TCRbeta library. One entry per CDR3 protein, called by TCRdb with MiXCR from the PCR reads. This table holds hundreds of thousands of distinct CDR3 sequences, under 15% found once. The sample was PBMCs from the stem cell graft donor, taken from the stem cell graft. Every receptor here comes from a human donor who donated a stem cell graft to a child with combined immunodeficiency.

This chain links TRBV3-1 with TRBJ2-2; D gene uncertain. V shed 4 bases and J shed 4 bases, with 10 bases lying between them. The CDR3 is made up of 14 amino acids. Germline CDR1 and CDR2: LGHDT and YNNKEL (reference sequence). The CDR3 nucleotides are TGTGCCAGCAGCCCCTCCATCTTCACCGGGGAGCTGTTTTTT. Translating gives CASSPSIFTGELFF.

This clonotype was seen ten or more times. The chain links TRBV27 to TRBJ1-1; D is possibly TRBD1 (5 bases). Deletions cut 2 bases from V and 4 bases from J, with 11 bases between. The CDR3 sequence is 14 residues long. Germline CDR1 reads MNHEY; CDR2 reads SMNVEV (reference sequence). CDR3: CASSLTGGGTEAFF. In DNA, the CDR3 is TGTGCCAGCAGTTTAACTGGGGGAGGCACTGAAGCTTTCTTT.

This clonotype was seen at least ten times. V usage is TRBV25-1 and J usage is TRBJ2-7, with D possibly matching TRBD1 (5 bases). Trimming left V 8 bases short and J 0 bases short, with 14 bases between. This CDR3 has 14 amino acids. CDR1 and CDR2 (germline): MGHDK, SYGVNS. The CDR3 is CASRGAGRSYEQYF. The CDR3 DNA reads TGTGCCAGCCGAGGTGCAGGGCGCTCCTACGAGCAGTACTTC.

The chain joins TRBV9 to TRBJ1-6, with D possibly being TRBD1 (5 bases). The CDR3 runs 15 residues. Between the trimmed V and J ends, which lost 0 bases and 9 bases, there was a span of 13 bases. The germline CDR1 and CDR2 sequences are SGDLS and YYNGEE. The CDR3 DNA follows: TGTGCCAGCAGCGTAGGGGATGGGGGAGGTTCACCCCTCCACTTT. Translation gives CASSVGDGGGSPLHF.

The gene calls are TRBV30 and TRBJ2-7; possibly TRBD2 for D (5 bases). The length of the CDR3 is 14 residues. From germline, CDR1 is GTSNPN and CDR2 SVGIG (reference sequence). Trimming left V 2 bases short and J 3 bases short, with 14 bases between. CDR3 in amino acids: CAWSSQDGLYEQYF. Written as DNA, the CDR3 is TGTGCCTGGAGTTCTCAGGACGGACTCTACGAGCAGTACTTC.

This clonotype was observed a handful of times. The chain carries TRBV6-5 and TRBJ2-3; 11 bases line up with TRBD2. The V and J ends lost 0 bases and 2 bases, in that order; junction bases with no gene match: 4. Looked up from germline, CDR1 is MNHEY and CDR2 is SVGAGI. The CDR3 runs to 17 residues. CDR3 protein: CASSYSGLAGTTDTQYF. The CDR3 coding sequence is TGTGCCAGCAGTTACTCCGGACTAGCGGGTACCACAGATACGCAGTATTTT.

This clonotype has ten or more counts. The chain couples TRBV12-3 or TRBV12-4 to TRBJ2-3, with 13 bases identical to TRBD2. Trimming cost V 7 bases and J 7 bases; bases outside gene matches: 17. The CDR3 length is 18 residues. CDR3 bases: TGTGCCAGCACCCTGGGGGGGCCGGGACTAGCGGGACAGCATACGCAGTATTTT. Protein sequence: CASTLGGPGLAGQHTQYF.

V is TRBV9 and J is TRBJ2-1, with TRBD2 identical over 9 bases. Germline CDR1 and CDR2: SGDLS and YYNGEE. Losses at the gene ends were 0 bases for V and 10 bases for J; bases not matched to a gene: 14. The CDR3 is 17 residues long. Written as DNA, the CDR3 is TGTGCCAGCAGCGTAGTCCGGGGAGCGGGAGGTATTGAGGAGCAGTTCTTC. Translating it yields CASSVVRGAGGIEEQFF.

This rearrangement joins TRBV20-1 to TRBJ2-5, with TRBD2 as a possible D gene (5 bases). V was shortened by 0 bases and J by 5 bases, with 16 bases between the two germline ends. CDR3 length: 15 residues. Looked up from germline, CDR1 is DFQATT and CDR2 is SNEGSKA (reference sequence). This CDR3 is CSARDYREEWETQYF. The CDR3 DNA sequence: TGCAGTGCTAGAGATTACCGGGAAGAGTGGGAGACCCAGTACTTC.

The rearrangement uses TRBV4-3 and TRBJ2-7, with D perhaps TRBD2 (6 bases). Trimming removed 1 base at V and 1 base at J, with 11 bases between. The CDR3 has 15 residues. Germline V gene data show CDR1 as LGHNA and CDR2 as YSLEER. The CDR3 DNA reads as TGCGCCAGCAGCCAAGGGAGGAGGGGTTCCTACGAGCAGTACTTC. The encoded protein is CASSQGRRGSYEQYF.

This chain joins TRBV5-1 and TRBJ2-5; TRBD1 or TRBD2 may be the D gene (5 bases each). The CDR3 extends over 15 amino acids. Deletions cut 1 base from V and 3 bases from J, with 13 bases between. Germline-derived CDR1 and CDR2 are SGHRS and YFSETQ. DNA of the CDR3: TGCGCCAGCAGCTTGCGGGCAGGGACCGAAGAGACCCAGTACTTC. Translated, it gives CASSLRAGTEETQYF.

This clonotype has a handful of counts. CDR3: CASSPRTLFTEAFF. The CDR3 DNA is TGTGCCAGCAGTCCCAGGACACTTTTCACTGAAGCTTTCTTT. The rearrangement links TRBV12-3 or TRBV12-4 to TRBJ1-1, with D perhaps matching TRBD1 (5 bases). The CDR3 spans 14 residues. V was trimmed by 5 bases and J by 4 bases, leaving 14 bases between them.

The chain employs TRBV30 and TRBJ2-7; D might be TRBD1 (5 bases). The V and J ends lost 5 bases and 3 bases respectively, with 11 bases between them. Germline loops: CDR1 GTSNPN, CDR2 SVGIG (reference sequence). The CDR3 loop spans 12 amino acids. This chain's CDR3 is CAWENDSYEQYF. CDR3 in DNA: TGTGCCTGGGAAAATGACAGCTACGAGCAGTACTTC.

As regards this clonotype: This clone may be a read error of a much larger clone one base away. The chain recombines TRBV20-1 with TRBJ1-2; 8 nucleotides agree with TRBD1. J lost 6 bases, V lost 5 bases, and 8 bases had no gene match. CDR1 and CDR2 (germline): DFQATT, SNEGSKA (reference sequence). The CDR3 is 13 amino acids. CDR3 region: CSARGGQGDGYTF. CDR3 in DNA: TGCAGTGCTCGCGGCGGACAGGGCGATGGCTACACCTTC.

This clonotype was counted at least ten times. The CDR3 DNA is TGCAGCGTTCGGACAGGGGCAACTAACTATGGCTACACCTTC. Protein product: CSVRTGATNYGYTF. This chain connects TRBV29-1 to TRBJ1-2; 9 positions agree with TRBD1. Unmatched junction bases numbered 4, after V lost 5 bases and J lost 0 bases. CDR1 and CDR2 (germline): SQVTM, ANQGSEA. CDR3 length: 14 amino acids.

The rearrangement joins TRBV19 to TRBJ2-7, with D perhaps matching TRBD2 (7 bases). From germline, CDR1 is LNHDA and CDR2 SQIVND (reference sequence). V was shortened by 3 bases and J by 6 bases, with 12 bases between the two germline ends. CDR3 length: 13 amino acids. CDR3 bases: TGTGCCAGTAGTATCCTAGGGGGGGGCGAGCAGTACTTC. This translates into CASSILGGGEQYF.

The V and J genes are TRBV14 and TRBJ2-1; D remains unclear. Trimming took 3 bases from V and 9 from J, leaving 9 bases between them. Germline CDR1 and CDR2: SGHDN and FVKESK. The CDR3 covers 12 residues. The CDR3 DNA reads TGTGCCAGCAGCCATCTGTCTGCTGAGCAGTTCTTC. Translation gives CASSHLSAEQFF.

A few counts support this clonotype. The chain combines TRBV3-1 with TRBJ2-5, with D perhaps TRBD1 (6 bases). The V gene's germline CDR1 is LGHDT and CDR2 YNNKEL (reference sequence). The CDR3 consists of 15 residues. Trimming cost V 3 bases and J 0 bases, with 11 bases left between them. The CDR3 coding sequence is TGTGCCAGCAGCCATACAGGGACGTACCAAGAGACCCAGTACTTC. Translation: CASSHTGTYQETQYF.

This chain uses TRBV7-2 with TRBJ2-1; 7 nucleotides line up with TRBD2. CDR1 SGHTA and CDR2 FQGNSA come from the germline V gene. Unmatched junction bases numbered 8, after V lost 5 bases and J lost 4 bases. The CDR3 sequence is 15 residues long. The CDR3 coding sequence is TGTGCCAGCAGCGTCCCGGGACTATATTACAATGAGCAGTTCTTC. It codes for CASSVPGLYYNEQFF.

Many counts were recorded for this clonotype. V gene TRBV7-6 combines with J gene TRBJ2-1; the match to TRBD1 covers 11 bases. V trimming: 4 bases; J trimming: 3 bases; junction bases outside the gene matches: 2. The CDR3 covers 15 residues. Germline V lookup: CDR1 SGHVS, CDR2 FNYEAQ. The DNA of the CDR3 is TGTGCCAGCAGCTCGGGGACAGGGGGCTACAATGAGCAGTTCTTC. Its translation: CASSSGTGGYNEQFF.

In DNA form, the CDR3 reads TGCGCCAGCAGCTTGGAACTGGACAGCGAGAACACTGAAGCTTTCTTT. Translating gives CASSLELDSENTEAFF. The J gene is TRBJ1-1, the V gene TRBV5-1; the D gene is possibly TRBD1 (6 bases). Between the trimmed V and J ends, which lost 0 bases and 1 base, there was a span of 13 bases. The CDR3 has 16 residues. Looked up from germline, CDR1 is SGHRS and CDR2 is YFSETQ.

This clonotype was seen many times. The rearrangement joins TRBV5-1 to TRBJ2-6, with D maybe TRBD1 (5 bases). Trimming left V 2 bases short and J 4 bases short, with 16 bases between. CDR1 SGHRS and CDR2 YFSETQ come from the germline V gene. CDR3 length: 17 residues. CDR3 bases: TGCGCCAGCAGCTTAAACAGTTTGGGGCGCGGGGCCAACGTCCTGACTTTC. This encodes CASSLNSLGRGANVLTF.

This clonotype was counted only a few times. The V and J genes are TRBV7-3 and TRBJ2-2; 9 nucleotides match TRBD2. This CDR3 is 15 amino acids long. Germline V lookup: CDR1 SGHTA, CDR2 FQGTGA. V trimming: 3 bases; J trimming: 6 bases; junction bases outside the gene matches: 5. CDR3 sequence: CASSFSGGQSGELFF. CDR3 DNA: TGTGCCAGCAGCTTCAGCGGGGGGCAATCCGGGGAGCTGTTTTTT.